The 30 T cell receptor beta chains below all came from one sample that was sequenced in a study of T cell repertoires in cytomegalovirus infection. TCRdb reprocessed the reads with MiXCR, giving one entry per CDR3 protein. In the table there are 300,000 to 400,000 distinct CDR3 sequences, 15% to 20% of which are singletons. The sample consisted of PBMCs. These receptor sequences come from a human donor in good health (CMV status not recorded). Some clones in this sample may be carry-over from other donors' samples.

This clonotype was counted between two and nine times. CDR3 in amino acids: CAWAGRSNEKLFF. In DNA, the CDR3 is TGTGCCTGGGCCGGACGGTCGAATGAAAAACTGTTTTTT. The J gene is TRBJ1-4, the V gene TRBV30, with unresolved D. The germline V gene encodes CDR1 GTSNPN and CDR2 SVGIG (reference sequence). V lost 5 bases, J lost 5 bases, and 12 bases lay in between. The CDR3 consists of 13 residues.

This clonotype was seen a few times. The J gene is TRBJ2-7, the V gene TRBV7-9; 8 bases are a match to TRBD2. This CDR3 spans 15 amino acids. Losses at the gene ends were 5 bases for V and 3 bases for J; bases not matched to a gene: 9. Germline-derived CDR1 and CDR2 are SEHNR and FQNEAQ (reference sequence). As DNA, the CDR3 is TGTGCCAGCAGCCGGGGGGGCCGGGACAACTACGAGCAGTACTTC. Its translation is CASSRGGRDNYEQYF.

In its sample, this clonotype was seen many times. This chain uses TRBV7-9 with TRBJ1-3, with 7 bases fitting TRBD1. The germline V gene encodes CDR1 SEHNR and CDR2 FQNEAQ (reference sequence). V lost 5 bases to trimming and J lost 4 bases; unmatched junction nucleotides: 8. The CDR3 is 15 amino acids. CDR3 coding DNA: TGTGCCAGCAGCCCCGAGGGGGCACGGGGAAACACCATATATTTT. Amino acid sequence: CASSPEGARGNTIYF.

This clonotype was observed many times. The chain is built from TRBV7-9 and TRBJ2-7; TRBD2 is a possible D gene (5 bases). Per the germline V gene, CDR1 is SEHNR and CDR2 is FQNEAQ (reference sequence). This CDR3 is built from 14 residues. Trimming pared 2 bases from V and 2 bases from J, leaving 10 bases between. Here the CDR3 reads CASSLSGIPYEQYF. As DNA, the CDR3 is TGTGCCAGCAGCTTATCGGGAATCCCCTACGAGCAGTACTTC. The entire variable domain, with the rest obtained from reference TRBV7-9 and TRBJ2-7, is as follows: DTGVSQNPRHKITKRGQNVTFRCDPISEHNRLYWYRQTLGQGPEFLTYFQNEAQLEKSRLLSDRFSAERPKGSFSTLEIQRTEQGDSAMYLCASSLSGIPYEQYFGPGTRLTVT.

The chain employs TRBV15 and TRBJ2-4; D might be TRBD1 (5 bases). Germline CDR1 reads LNHNV; CDR2 reads YYDKDF (reference sequence). Trimming cost V 3 bases and J 8 bases, with 17 bases left between them. The CDR3 consists of 15 residues. The CDR3 coding sequence is TGTGCCACCAGCAGGGACACTTTGAGACGGCACATTCAGTACTTC. Its translation is CATSRDTLRRHIQYF.

A few counts support this clonotype. This chain links TRBV2 with TRBJ2-7; 8 nucleotides agree with TRBD2. Germline CDR1 SNHLY, CDR2 FYNNEI. V gave up 5 bases and J gave up 6 bases; unmatched junction bases: 9. The CDR3 is 14 residues long. The CDR3 coding sequence is TGTGCCAGCAGTTTCACAGGGACTAGGGTCGAGCAGTACTTC. Translating it yields CASSFTGTRVEQYF.

This clonotype was recorded many times. The chain employs TRBV7-6 and TRBJ1-2; D remains unclear. V was shortened by 2 bases and J by 7 bases, with 14 bases between the two germline ends. CDR1 is SGHVS and CDR2 is FNYEAQ in the germline V gene. The CDR3 length is 14 residues. The CDR3 sequence: CASSLTGPGVGYTF. The CDR3, as DNA: TGTGCCAGCAGCTTAACCGGACCCGGGGTTGGCTACACCTTC.

This chain connects TRBV20-1 to TRBJ2-1, with 7 bases fitting TRBD1. V dropped 0 bases and J dropped 2; count of bases not matched to a gene: 4. This CDR3 comprises 15 residues. From germline, CDR1 is DFQATT and CDR2 SNEGSKA (reference sequence). The CDR3 DNA is TGCAGTGCTAGAGAAGAGACAGGGCCCTACAATGAGCAGTTCTTC. Translation: CSAREETGPYNEQFF.

This clonotype was detected only a few times. This rearrangement joins TRBV7-7 to TRBJ2-3; 7 nucleotides agree with TRBD1. J gave up 0 bases and V 6 bases, and 6 bases lay outside the gene matches. The germline V gene encodes CDR1 SSHAT and CDR2 FNYEAQ (reference sequence). CDR3 length: 15 amino acids. The CDR3 DNA reads TGTGCCAGCAGACCACAGGGGCTCAGCACAGATACGCAGTATTTT. Its protein is CASRPQGLSTDTQYF.

This clonotype was detected many times. This chain links TRBV7-6 with TRBJ1-1; 8 nucleotides align to TRBD1. Germline V gene sequence: CDR1 SGHVS, CDR2 FNYEAQ. V lost 3 bases to trimming and J lost 4 bases; unmatched junction nucleotides: 10. The CDR3 extends over 16 amino acids. This CDR3 reads CASSFGTGRGVTEAFF. Here the CDR3 DNA reads TGTGCCAGCAGCTTTGGGACAGGAAGGGGGGTCACTGAAGCTTTCTTT.

This clonotype has a handful of counts. The chain recombines TRBV15 with TRBJ1-5; D gene uncertain. Germline-derived CDR1 and CDR2 are LNHNV and YYDKDF (reference sequence). The ends were cut back, 0 bases at V and 3 bases at J, with 9 bases in the middle. The length of the CDR3 is 15 residues. CDR3 nucleotides: TGTGCCACCAGCAGAGATATAAGCCACAATCAGCCCCAGCATTTT. It is translated as CATSRDISHNQPQHF.

This clonotype was observed a few times. This chain links TRBV6-2 or TRBV6-3 with TRBJ1-2; D gene uncertain. There are 13 residues in the CDR3. Per the germline V gene, CDR1 is MNHEY and CDR2 is SVGEGT. V lost 7 bases to trimming and J lost 3 bases, with 12 bases between them. CDR3 sequence reads: CASTYQQDYGYTF. In DNA, the CDR3 is TGTGCCAGCACCTACCAACAAGACTATGGCTACACCTTC.

V is TRBV2 and J is TRBJ1-2; D gene uncertain. Trimming took off 2 bases at V and 7 bases at J, with 2 bases between the two ends. CDR1 and CDR2 from the germline V gene are SNHLY and FYNNEI. This CDR3 region has 10 residues. This CDR3 is CASSEPGYTF. The CDR3 coding sequence is TGTGCCAGCAGTGAACCTGGCTACACCTTC. The variable domain in full, with the rest retrieved from reference TRBV2 and TRBJ1-2, is EPEVTQTPSHQVTQMGQEVILRCVPISNHLYFYWYRQILGQKVEFLVSFYNNEISEKSEIFDDQFSVERPDGSNFTLKIRSTKLEDSAMYFCASSEPGYTFGSGTRLTVV.

This clonotype was seen ten or more times. The rearrangement uses TRBV28 and TRBJ2-3; D gene uncertain. The CDR3 is 17 residues long. The V gene lost 2 bases and the J gene lost 5 bases, with 20 bases spanning the gap. Germline CDR1 and CDR2: MDHEN and SYDVKM. The CDR3, as DNA: TGTGCCAGCAGTTTAGAATTCTCAATTCCCACGGTAGATACGCAGTATTTT. Its translation is CASSLEFSIPTVDTQYF. Filled out from reference TRBV28 and TRBJ2-3, the complete variable domain reads DVKVTQSSRYLVKRTGEKVFLECVQDMDHENMFWYRQDPGLGLRLIYFSYDVKMKEKGDIPEGYSVSREKKERFSLILESASTNQTSMYLCASSLEFSIPTVDTQYFGPGTRLTVL.

This clonotype was found a few times. This rearrangement joins TRBV18 to TRBJ1-5; D is unresolved. Per germline, CDR1 KGHSH and CDR2 LQKENI. This CDR3 has 14 amino acids. Trimming took 2 bases from V and 4 from J, leaving 9 bases between them. In DNA form, the CDR3 reads TGTGCCAGCTCACCATCCCCTCTTAATCAGCCCCAGCATTTT. It is translated as CASSPSPLNQPQHF.

The chain uses TRBV2 and TRBJ2-3; no firm D call. In germline, CDR1 is SNHLY, CDR2 FYNNEI. CDR3 length: 11 amino acids. V gave up 2 bases and J gave up 7 bases, with 4 bases separating them. CDR3 coding DNA: TGTGCCAGCAGTGAACGATATACGCAGTATTTT. The encoded protein is CASSERYTQYF.

The table lists this clonotype with a few counts. The rearrangement uses TRBV4-3 and TRBJ2-3; tentatively, D is TRBD1 or TRBD2 (5 bases each). The germline CDR1 and CDR2 sequences are LGHNA and YSLEER. The CDR3 covers 17 residues. Trimming cost V 0 bases and J 7 bases, with 20 bases left between them. CDR3 DNA: TGCGCCAGCAGCCAAGAGCATCCCCGGGGACCTCTTCATACGCAGTATTTT. This sequence encodes CASSQEHPRGPLHTQYF.

At least ten counts were recorded for this clonotype. This chain links TRBV7-8 with TRBJ2-1; a weak D match, TRBD2 (6 bases). The CDR3 contains 16 residues. Germline lookup yields CDR1 SGHVS and CDR2 FQNEAQ. V lost 6 bases and J lost 3, with 18 bases in between. The CDR3 DNA reads TGTGCCAGCAGAACCCCTGGGCTCGGGGGCTACAATGAGCAGTTCTTC. Residues: CASRTPGLGGYNEQFF.

The table lists this clonotype with a few counts. The rearrangement uses TRBV7-9 and TRBJ2-4; tentatively, D is TRBD1 (6 bases). V was clipped by 5 bases and J by 8 bases, with 16 bases between them. CDR1 and CDR2 (germline): SEHNR, FQNEAQ (reference sequence). The CDR3 has 14 residues. CDR3 region: CASSLWQGMDIQYF. CDR3 in DNA: TGTGCCAGCAGCCTTTGGCAGGGGATGGACATTCAGTACTTC.

Comment on this clonotype: This may be a read error, as it is one base from a much larger clone. This chain connects TRBV7-2 to TRBJ2-7, with 10 positions matching TRBD2. Germline assignment: CDR1 SGHTA and CDR2 FQGNSA. CDR3 length: 15 residues. In DNA, the CDR3 is TGTGCCAGCACCAGAGCGGGAGGGTTCCGCTACGAGCTGTACTTC. It codes for CASTRAGGFRYELYF.

This chain's CDR3 is CASRAGVDTQYF. Written as DNA, the CDR3 is TGTGCCAGCAGGGCGGGGGTGGATACGCAGTATTTT. The chain recombines TRBV25-1 with TRBJ2-3, with 7 bases identical to TRBD2. The V gene's germline CDR1 is MGHDK and CDR2 SYGVNS. CDR3 length: 12 residues. J lost 6 bases, V lost 6 bases, and 3 bases had no gene match.

In its sample, this clonotype was seen many times. The chain has TRBV7-2 and TRBJ2-7, with 8 positions matching TRBD2. This CDR3 region has 15 residues. The V gene's germline CDR1 is SGHTA and CDR2 FQGNSA. J was trimmed by 2 bases and V by 3 bases; bases with no gene match: 6. Here the CDR3 reads CASSFAGGGTYEQYV. In DNA form, the CDR3 reads TGTGCCAGCAGCTTTGCGGGAGGAGGGACCTACGAGCAGTACGTC.

The rearrangement links TRBV29-1 to TRBJ2-3; 9 bases are a match to TRBD2. CDR1 SQVTM and CDR2 ANQGSEA come from the germline V gene. V shed 3 bases and J 1 base; nucleotides not matched to a gene: 5. The CDR3 is 15 amino acids. CDR3 amino acids: CSVEASGARTDTQYF. In DNA form, the CDR3 reads TGCAGCGTTGAGGCTAGCGGGGCCCGCACAGATACGCAGTATTTT.

The chain is built from TRBV2 and TRBJ1-1; no clear D gene. Trimming took off 5 bases at V and 1 base at J, with 5 bases between the two ends. This CDR3 is built from 12 residues. CDR1 and CDR2 (germline): SNHLY, FYNNEI. The CDR3 sequence is CASSIQNTEAFF. The CDR3 region has the DNA TGTGCCAGCAGTATCCAGAACACTGAAGCTTTCTTT.

This chain joins TRBV6-2 or TRBV6-3 and TRBJ2-1; maybe TRBD1 (6 bases). Germline V gene lookup returns CDR1 MNHEY and CDR2 SVGEGT. This CDR3 has 16 residues. V was trimmed by 5 bases and J by 4 bases, leaving 18 bases between them. The DNA for the CDR3 is TGTGCCAGCAGTAAACCCTGGACAGCCGGATACAATGAGCAGTTCTTC. Protein sequence: CASSKPWTAGYNEQFF.

This clonotype occurred a few times. This chain's CDR3 is CASSLMGEAFF. DNA for the CDR3: TGTGCCAGCAGCTTAATGGGTGAAGCTTTCTTT. J is TRBJ1-1 and V is TRBV5-5; D is undetermined. V dropped 2 bases and J dropped 7 bases, with 6 bases sitting between them. The germline gives CDR1 SGHKS, CDR2 YYEKEE (reference sequence). This CDR3 has 11 amino acids.

The table lists this clonotype with a count of one. This could be a read error, since a much larger clone is one nucleotide away. The chain couples TRBV7-6 to TRBJ2-6; TRBD2 agrees at 9 bases. The CDR3 has 19 amino acids. The germline CDR1 and CDR2 sequences are SGHVS and FNYEAQ. The CDR3 is CASSFLAGIDPSGDNVLTF. CDR3 DNA: TGTGCCAGCAGCTTTCTAGCGGGGATAGACCCCTCTGGGGACAACGTCCTGACTTTC.

The rearrangement uses TRBV7-9 and TRBJ2-7; 9 bases are a match to TRBD2. The CDR3 has 16 amino acids. The junction had 12 bases not matched to a gene; V was cut back by 5 bases and J by 4 bases. Germline lookup yields CDR1 SEHNR and CDR2 FQNEAQ (reference sequence). The CDR3 region has the DNA TGTGCCAGCAGCCCAATAGCGGGGGCCCCCCTGTACGAGCAGTACTTC. This encodes CASSPIAGAPLYEQYF.

The chain has TRBV10-2 and TRBJ1-6; D unclear. This CDR3 region has 16 residues. Deletions cut 0 bases from V and 9 bases from J, with 15 bases between. Germline CDR1 WSHSY, CDR2 SAAADI. Here the CDR3 reads CASSESTPQVGSPLHF. The CDR3 nucleotides read TGCGCCAGCAGTGAGTCGACTCCCCAGGTTGGTTCACCCCTCCACTTT.

The chain carries TRBV12-3 or TRBV12-4 and TRBJ2-6; no clear D gene. The CDR3 covers 14 residues. V dropped 8 bases and J dropped 1 base, with 9 bases sitting between them. The CDR3 nucleotides read TGTGCCAGCTCGATTCGGTCTGGGGCCAACGTCCTGACTTTC. As protein: CASSIRSGANVLTF.